This is a list of T cell receptor beta chains from one sample in a study of shared clonotypes between healthy human individuals. Sequenced by immunoSEQ multiplex PCR; TCRdb stores in-frame clones only, minus some. Of about 1,800,000 clones detected, about 95% appear once; the ten largest clones hold under 1.5%. The specimen sequenced was naive CD8+ T cells sorted from blood. These receptors were collected from a man aged 18 to 29 in good health. The CDR3 runs from the conserved cysteine through the conserved F or W. A D gene is named only where the DNA matches it firmly. Clone size is given for some rows only: seen once, a few or many times, or a class if the clone is expanded.

D	J	V	size	DNA	CDR3
.	TRBJ1-1	TRBV27	few	TGTGCCAGCAGTCCGAGCGTCATGAACACTGAAGCTTTCTTT	CASSPSVMNTEAFF
TRBD1	TRBJ2-7	TRBV28	.	TGTGCCAGCAGCCGTAGGTGGGCCGAGGGGGACAGGATGTACGAGCAGTACTTC	CASSRRWAEGDRMYEQYF
.	TRBJ1-2	TRBV27	.	TGTGCCAGCAGTTCTTTTCCTCCAGGGTACTATGGCTACACCTTC	CASSSFPPGYYGYTF
.	TRBJ2-7	TRBV4-3	.	TGCGCCAGCAGCCAAGTTGTCCATTGGGAGCAGTACTTC	CASSQVVHWEQYF
.	TRBJ2-7	TRBV5-1	.	TGCGCCAGCAGCTTGGTGCCGGGGGGCGAGTACGAGCAGTACTTC	CASSLVPGGEYEQYF
.	TRBJ1-1	TRBV6-6	.	TGTGCCAGCAGTTATTCAGGGCTTGAAGCTTTCTTT	CASSYSGLEAFF
TRBD2	TRBJ2-1	TRBV29-1	.	TGCAGCGTTGAAGAAGGCGGGACTAGCGGGAGGGGATACAATGAGCAGTTCTTC	CSVEEGGTSGRGYNEQFF
TRBD1	TRBJ2-7	TRBV11-2	.	TGTGCCAGCAGCTCGCCGGGACAGGGATCCTACGAGCAGTACTTC	CASSSPGQGSYEQYF
.	TRBJ2-3	TRBV6-5	.	TGTGCCAGCAGTTATAATGGAGGGGGCCCAGATACGCAGTATTTT	CASSYNGGGPDTQYF
.	TRBJ1-6	TRBV4-1	.	TGCGCCAGCAGCCCCCTTATAGGCCTGAGCTCCTATAATTCACCCCTCCACTTT	CASSPLIGLSSYNSPLHF
.	TRBJ2-5	TRBV11-2	.	TGTGCCAGTTCTCAAGAGACCCAGTACTTC	CASSQETQYF
.	TRBJ2-7	TRBV9	.	TGTGCCAGCAGCGCCGGGACTCGGGGAGGCTACGAGCAGTACTTC	CASSAGTRGGYEQYF
TRBD1	TRBJ2-7	TRBV28	.	TGTGCCAGCAGTTTCCGCGGACAGGGGTACGAGCAGTACTTC	CASSFRGQGYEQYF
.	TRBJ1-4	TRBV6-6	.	TGTGCCAGCAGTTACCAGAATGAAAAACTGTTTTTT	CASSYQNEKLFF
TRBD2	TRBJ2-7	TRBV19	.	TGTGCCAGTAGTATTTATTTTGGGACTAGCGGAACCTACGAGCAGTACTTC	CASSIYFGTSGTYEQYF
.	TRBJ1-5	TRBV5-6	.	TGTGCCAGCAGCTTGGGCAGCATCAATCAGCCCCAGCATTTT	CASSLGSINQPQHF
TRBD1	TRBJ1-5	TRBV7-9	.	TGTGCCAGCAGCTCGTCAGGGGGGAATCAGCCCCAGCATTTT	CASSSSGGNQPQHF
.	TRBJ2-1	TRBV4-1	.	TGCGCCAGCAGCCAAGTTGTCTTCAATGAGCAGTTCTTC	CASSQVVFNEQFF
.	TRBJ1-5	TRBV9	.	TGTGCCAGCAGCGTAGGGGAGGGGATGGGCAATCAGCCCCAGCATTTT	CASSVGEGMGNQPQHF
TRBD2	TRBJ2-5	TRBV7-7	.	TGTGCTAGCAGCTTGTATTCCAGCGGGATCTTTGAGACCCAGTACTTC	CASSLYSSGIFETQYF
.	TRBJ1-2	TRBV27	.	TGTGCCAGCAGTTACGGGGAAGCGAGCGGCTACACCTTC	CASSYGEASGYTF
.	TRBJ2-2	TRBV29-1	.	TGCAGCGTTGAAGAGGGGACGAACACCGGGGAGCTGTTTTTT	CSVEEGTNTGELFF
.	TRBJ2-1	TRBV7-9	.	TGTGCCAGCAGCCTACTCCAGGAGAGCTCCTACAATGAGCAGTTCTTC	CASSLLQESSYNEQFF
.	TRBJ2-3	TRBV19	.	TGTGCCAGTAGTATCAGCGACGCCCACACAGATACGCAGTATTTT	CASSISDAHTDTQYF
TRBD2	TRBJ2-1	TRBV7-8	.	TGTGCCAGCAGCTTAGGCGGGGGGGCCTACAATGAGCAGTTCTTC	CASSLGGGAYNEQFF
.	TRBJ1-2	TRBV6-5	.	TGTGCCAGCAGTCCCGAGTATGGGGGTGGCTACACCTTC	CASSPEYGGGYTF
.	TRBJ2-7	TRBV30	few	TGTGCCTGGAGTGGGCCCTTTCGGGAGCGCGAGCAGTACTTC	CAWSGPFREREQYF
TRBD2	TRBJ2-3	TRBV9	.	TGTGCCAGCAGCCTAGGGACTAGCGGGACAAACACAGATACGCAGTATTTT	CASSLGTSGTNTDTQYF
.	TRBJ2-7	TRBV2	.	TGTGCCAGCAGTCCTCTCGAAACAGAGAGCTCCTACGAGCAGTACTTC	CASSPLETESSYEQYF
.	TRBJ2-7	TRBV13	.	TGTGCCAGCAGCTTGAGCGAGGTTTACCCCTACGAGCAGTACTTC	CASSLSEVYPYEQYF
.	TRBJ2-5	TRBV4-1	.	TGCGCCAGCAGCCAAGAAGGGGGGGGGTACCAAGAGACCCAGTACTTC	CASSQEGGGYQETQYF
TRBD1	TRBJ1-1	TRBV11-2	.	TGTGCCAGCAACGACAGGGGGGGGACTGAAGCTTTCTTT	CASNDRGGTEAFF
TRBD2	TRBJ2-3	TRBV7-6	.	TGTGCCAGCAGCTTAAGTCCAGCGGGAGAGACAGATACGCAGTATTTT	CASSLSPAGETDTQYF
.	TRBJ2-1	TRBV10-2	.	TGCGCCAGCAGTGATTCGGCCGCGGGCTACAATGAGCAGTTCTTC	CASSDSAAGYNEQFF
.	TRBJ1-4	TRBV2	.	TGTGCCAGCAGTGAGATGGGGGCAGCAACTAATGAAAAACTGTTTTTT	CASSEMGAATNEKLFF
TRBD2	TRBJ2-7	TRBV5-8	.	TGTGCCAGCAGCCAAACACCTAGCGGGAGAAACGAGCAGTACTTC	CASSQTPSGRNEQYF
.	TRBJ2-2	TRBV6-5	.	TGTGCCAGCAGTCCGGTCCCACAAGGAACCGGGGAGCTGTTTTTT	CASSPVPQGTGELFF
.	TRBJ1-2	TRBV29-1	.	TGCAGCGTTGAAAATCCGTCTAACTATGGCTACACCTTC	CSVENPSNYGYTF
.	TRBJ1-6	TRBV6-5	.	TGTGCCAGCAGTTACGACAGCCCTAATTCACCCCTCCACTTT	CASSYDSPNSPLHF
.	TRBJ1-3	TRBV7-9	.	TGTGCCAGCAGCGTATATACAGGGTATCCTGGAAACACCATATATTTT	CASSVYTGYPGNTIYF
.	TRBJ1-2	TRBV30	.	TGTGCCCGTGATTCGGGACGGCAGGGGAACTATGGCTACACCTTC	CARDSGRQGNYGYTF
TRBD2	TRBJ2-7	TRBV13	.	TGTGCCAGCAGCCTAGGACTAGCGGGACGCTACGAGCAGTACTTC	CASSLGLAGRYEQYF
TRBD1	TRBJ2-3	TRBV5-1	.	TGCGCCAGCAGCTTGATGGGGCAGGGGGCAGGAGATACGCAGTATTTT	CASSLMGQGAGDTQYF